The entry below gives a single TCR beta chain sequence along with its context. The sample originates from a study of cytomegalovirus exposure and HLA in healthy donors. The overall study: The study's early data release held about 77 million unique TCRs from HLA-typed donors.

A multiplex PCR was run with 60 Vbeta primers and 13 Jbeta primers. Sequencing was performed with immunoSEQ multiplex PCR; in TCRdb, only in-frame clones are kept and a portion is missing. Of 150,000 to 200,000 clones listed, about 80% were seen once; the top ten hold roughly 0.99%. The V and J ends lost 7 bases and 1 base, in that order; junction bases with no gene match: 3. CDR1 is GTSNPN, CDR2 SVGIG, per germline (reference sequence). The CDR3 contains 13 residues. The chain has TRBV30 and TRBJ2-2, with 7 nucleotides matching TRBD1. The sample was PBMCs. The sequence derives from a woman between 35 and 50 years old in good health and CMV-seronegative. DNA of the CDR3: TGTGCCTTGACAGGGTTGAACACCGGGGAGCTGTTTTTT. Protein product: CALTGLNTGELFF.